A single sample gave rise to the 24 T cell receptor beta chains below, sequenced in a study of Graves' ophthalmopathy and Graves' hyperthyroidism. Transcripts of RNA were the source for amplifying TCR beta CDR3 regions. Amplification began with first-round RT-PCR using HTBI primers, then second-round multiplex PCR was performed. TCRdb itself ran the multiplex PCR reads through MiXCR, one entry per CDR3 protein. Of under 350,000 distinct CDR3 sequences in the sample, roughly 15% were seen once. The material sequenced was peripheral blood. The receptors come from an adult man with Graves' ophthalmopathy.

This clonotype was counted ten times or more. V is TRBV29-1 and J is TRBJ1-1, with 9 nucleotides matching TRBD1. Germline CDR1 reads SQVTM; CDR2 reads ANQGSEA. With 6 bases clipped from V and 5 bases from J, the junction kept 7 bases outside the gene matches. This CDR3 contains 13 residues. The CDR3 is CSVRDREGTEAFF. The CDR3 DNA sequence: TGCAGCGTCCGGGACAGGGAAGGGACTGAAGCTTTCTTT.

The chain is built from TRBV6-5 and TRBJ2-4; D is perhaps TRBD2 (6 bases). Looked up from germline, CDR1 is MNHEY and CDR2 is SVGAGI. CDR3 size: 15 residues. Trimming stripped 4 bases from V and 0 bases from J, with 10 bases between. As DNA, the CDR3 is TGTGCCAGCAGTTCGGCGGGATTAGCCAAAAACATTCAGTACTTC. It specifies CASSSAGLAKNIQYF.

This clonotype was counted many times. The genes are TRBV12-3 or TRBV12-4 and TRBJ2-5; 13 bases map to TRBD2. The J segment lost 3 bases and the V segment lost 6 bases, leaving 1 base of the junction unmatched. This CDR3 is built from 14 residues. CDR3: CASRLAGGEETQYF. In DNA, the CDR3 is TGTGCCAGCAGACTAGCGGGAGGGGAAGAGACCCAGTACTTC.

V and J are TRBV11-2 and TRBJ1-2, with D maybe TRBD1 (6 bases). The length of the CDR3 is 13 residues. V lost 4 bases and J 3 bases, leaving 9 bases between the germline ends. Germline values: CDR1 SGHAT, CDR2 FQNNGV. This CDR3 is CASSSGEYYGYTF. Written as DNA, the CDR3 is TGTGCCAGCAGCTCAGGGGAGTACTATGGCTACACCTTC.

This chain links TRBV6-2 or TRBV6-3 with TRBJ2-5; tentatively, D is TRBD1 or TRBD2 (7 bases each). Germline V gives CDR1 MNHEY, CDR2 SVGEGT. V dropped 5 bases and J dropped 5 bases, with 15 bases sitting between them. There are 14 residues in the CDR3. This CDR3 is CASSPQGGDETQYF. In nucleotides, the CDR3 is TGTGCCAGCAGTCCGCAGGGGGGGGACGAGACCCAGTACTTC.

This clonotype has at least ten counts. The chain couples TRBV19 to TRBJ2-5, with D possibly TRBD2 on 6 matching bases. V lost 10 bases and J lost 2, with 14 bases in between. There are 13 residues in the CDR3. Looked up from germline, CDR1 is LNHDA and CDR2 is SQIVND (reference sequence). The CDR3 DNA is TGTGCCACCTCCTGGGGGGTGCAAGAGACCCAGTACTTC. It yields the protein CATSWGVQETQYF.

The chain recombines TRBV20-1 with TRBJ2-4, with 14 bases identical to TRBD2. The CDR3 extends over 18 amino acids. Trimming cost V 5 bases and J 0 bases; bases outside gene matches: 9. Per the germline V gene, CDR1 is DFQATT and CDR2 is SNEGSKA (reference sequence). CDR3 nucleotide sequence: TGCAGTGCTCCCCGACTAGCGGGAGGGGCTCTAGCCAAAAACATTCAGTACTTC. This translates into CSAPRLAGGALAKNIQYF.

This clonotype has at least ten counts. The V and J genes are TRBV5-1 and TRBJ1-1; weak D call: TRBD1 (6 bases). This CDR3 comprises 16 residues. Trimming cost V 3 bases and J 5 bases, with 20 bases left between them. Germline CDR1 is SGHRS and CDR2 is YFSETQ. CDR3 DNA sequence: TGCGCCAGCAGCTCGGGCAGGGGAGGAGGTGGTACTGAAGCTTTCTTT. Amino acid sequence: CASSSGRGGGGTEAFF.

This clonotype was detected many times. The chain uses TRBV5-5 and TRBJ1-1; 7 nucleotides line up with TRBD1. Trimming took 0 bases from V and 0 from J; bases not matched to a gene: 5. Germline CDR1 is SGHKS and CDR2 is YYEKEE (reference sequence). CDR3 length: 16 residues. This CDR3 reads CASSLAGGSVNTEAFF. DNA for the CDR3: TGTGCCAGCAGCTTGGCAGGGGGGAGTGTGAACACTGAAGCTTTCTTT.

The sample holds many counts of this clonotype. This chain uses TRBV18 with TRBJ2-5, with D perhaps TRBD1 (6 bases). The CDR3 has 16 residues. Trimming took 3 bases from V and 1 from J, leaving 15 bases between them. Germline CDR1 and CDR2: KGHSH and LQKENI. The CDR3 coding sequence is TGTGCCAGCTCACCCCGAATACGGACAGCCCAAGAGACCCAGTACTTC. This codes for CASSPRIRTAQETQYF.

The chain links TRBV11-2 to TRBJ1-2; TRBD1 aligns across 7 bases. J lost 4 bases, V lost 2 bases, and 10 bases had no gene match. This CDR3 is built from 16 residues. CDR1 is SGHAT, CDR2 FQNNGV, per germline. The CDR3 reads CASSLRAEGGTYGYTF. DNA of the CDR3: TGTGCCAGCAGCTTAAGGGCGGAAGGGGGCACCTATGGCTACACCTTC.

On this clonotype itself: A much larger clone differs from this one at a single base, so this may be a read error. The chain has TRBV5-4 and TRBJ2-5; 8 bases are shared with TRBD1. The germline CDR1 and CDR2 sequences are SGHNT and YYREEE (reference sequence). CDR3 length equals 16 residues. The CDR3, as DNA: TGTGCCGGCAGCCCAAGGACAGGGCCGGGTTTAGAGACCCAGTACTTC. Translating gives CAGSPRTGPGLETQYF.

The J gene is TRBJ1-6, the V gene TRBV18; D perhaps matches TRBD1 (5 bases). Between the trimmed V and J ends, which lost 4 bases and 0 bases, there was a span of 10 bases. Germline-derived CDR1 and CDR2 are KGHSH and LQKENI. The CDR3 length is 16 residues. The DNA of the CDR3 is TGTGCCAGCTCACTTGAGGGGAGCTCCTATAATTCACCCCTCCACTTT. The encoded protein is CASSLEGSSYNSPLHF. Variable domain in full (rest from reference TRBV18 and TRBJ1-6): NAGVMQNPRHLVRRRGQEARLRCSPMKGHSHVYWYRQLPEEGLKFMVYLQKENIIDESGMPKERFSAEFPKEGPSILRIQQVVRGDSAAYFCASSLEGSSYNSPLHFGNGTRLTVT.

In its sample, this clonotype was seen many times. The V and J genes are TRBV12-3 or TRBV12-4 and TRBJ2-7, with a tentative D call TRBD1 (5 bases). V lost 5 bases, J lost 5 bases, and 16 bases lay in between. The CDR3 has 14 amino acids. The CDR3, as DNA: TGTGCCAGCAGTGGGGCCGGCCCCTTCGACGAGCAGTACTTC. Residues: CASSGAGPFDEQYF.

This clonotype was recorded many times. The chain is built from TRBV5-5 and TRBJ2-7; no clear D. Germline CDR1 SGHKS, CDR2 YYEKEE (reference sequence). The V gene lost 4 bases and the J gene lost 1 base, with 9 bases spanning the gap. The CDR3 runs 13 residues. The CDR3, as DNA: TGTGCCAGCAGCCCCCTTAATTCCTACGAGCAGTACTTC. Amino acids: CASSPLNSYEQYF.

This clonotype was found a few times. The chain has TRBV4-3 and TRBJ1-1; 7 bases line up with TRBD1. The CDR3 extends over 13 amino acids. Germline CDR1 and CDR2: LGHNA and YSLEER. Unmatched junction bases numbered 8, after V lost 6 bases and J lost 7 bases. The CDR3 nucleotides read TGCGCCAGCAGTCGCCTGAGGGACAGTGAAGCTTTCTTT. This gives the protein CASSRLRDSEAFF.

This clonotype has at least ten counts. This chain joins TRBV11-2 and TRBJ2-7; D is possibly TRBD2 (6 bases). The CDR3 runs to 14 residues. Germline lookup yields CDR1 SGHAT and CDR2 FQNNGV. V lost 1 base and J 6 bases, leaving 13 bases between the germline ends. CDR3 in DNA: TGTGCCAGCAGCTTAGGCGGGACCCGCAGCGAGCAGTACTTC. It specifies CASSLGGTRSEQYF. Full variable domain (remainder filled in from reference TRBV11-2 and TRBJ2-7): EAGVAQSPRYKIIEKRQSVAFWCNPISGHATLYWYQQILGQGPKLLIQFQNNGVVDDSQLPKDRFSAERLKGVDSTLKIQPAKLEDSAVYLCASSLGGTRSEQYFGPGTRLTVT.

This clonotype was counted at least ten times. This chain joins TRBV10-3 and TRBJ2-7, with 8 bases aligning to TRBD1. Germline V gene data show CDR1 as ENHRY and CDR2 as SYGVKD. CDR3 length: 13 residues. With V trimmed by 7 bases and J by 6 bases, 8 bases remained unmatched. The CDR3 sequence: CAITGQGQGEQYF. The DNA for the CDR3 is TGTGCCATCACCGGACAGGGCCAAGGCGAGCAGTACTTC.

This clonotype was counted at least ten times. This chain links TRBV6-2 or TRBV6-3 with TRBJ2-5; D is undetermined. Germline CDR1 reads MNHEY; CDR2 reads SVGEGT. CDR3 length: 13 residues. Trimming removed 6 bases from V and 1 base from J, with 9 bases in between. The CDR3 protein is CASSSLGQETQYF. The CDR3 nucleotides are TGTGCCAGCAGCTCACTGGGCCAAGAGACCCAGTACTTC.

The table lists this clonotype with many counts. The chain links TRBV4-1 to TRBJ1-3, with D hard to call. CDR3 size: 17 residues. The V end was cut by 0 bases, the J end by 2 bases, with 14 bases between. Germline values: CDR1 MGHRA, CDR2 YSYEKL. The CDR3 loop reads CASSQDLARRAGNTIYF. The CDR3 DNA reads TGCGCCAGCAGCCAAGATTTAGCCAGGAGGGCTGGAAACACCATATATTTT.

This clonotype turned up a few times. The chain carries TRBV24-1 and TRBJ1-1; D gene uncertain. The CDR3 covers 13 residues. The germline gives CDR1 KGHDR, CDR2 SFDVKD. Trimming pared 3 bases from V and 9 bases from J, leaving 13 bases between. CDR3 region: CATSDPIRDQAFF. The CDR3 region has the DNA TGTGCCACCAGTGATCCGATCAGAGATCAAGCTTTCTTT.

This clonotype was counted ten times or more. V usage is TRBV5-1 and J usage is TRBJ2-2; D perhaps matches TRBD1 (6 bases). CDR3 length: 15 residues. Trimming pared 3 bases from V and 3 bases from J, leaving 12 bases between. Germline V gene sequence: CDR1 SGHRS, CDR2 YFSETQ. The CDR3 sequence: CASSYRDIHTGELFF. The CDR3 DNA follows: TGCGCCAGCAGCTACCGGGACATACACACCGGGGAGCTGTTTTTT.

In its sample, this clonotype was seen many times. The V and J genes are TRBV7-3 and TRBJ2-7, with 8 bases aligning to TRBD1. V was clipped by 5 bases and J by 5 bases; unmatched bases: 8. Germline V gives CDR1 SGHTA, CDR2 FQGTGA. The CDR3 is 14 residues long. The CDR3 loop is CASSPGQGSDEQYF. The CDR3 region has the DNA TGTGCCAGCAGCCCCGGACAGGGATCGGACGAGCAGTACTTC.

The chain joins TRBV3-1 to TRBJ2-2; unclear D gene. Germline-derived CDR1 and CDR2 are LGHDT and YNNKEL (reference sequence). The CDR3 covers 11 residues. The ends were cut back, 0 bases at V and 8 bases at J, with 1 base in the middle. The CDR3 DNA is TGTGCCAGCAGCCAAGAGGGGGAGCTGTTTTTT. Protein sequence: CASSQEGELFF.